These 5 T cell receptor beta chains were all obtained from the same sample, sequenced in a study of blood T cell repertoires in COVID-19 (dated by TCRdb to 2020 to 2022). The library came from the immunoSEQ multiplex PCR assay. Drawn from immuneACCESS, this table holds only the in-frame rearrangements with V and J called that TCRdb kept. Clones are partly lost; checked studies trace under half to an unresolved V gene and leave the rest unexplained. The sample table shows about 330,000 clones, and 65% to 90% are seen once. Roughly 7% of the sample belongs to the ten largest clones. Source material: peripheral blood. The receptor set was obtained from a human donor in a cohort sampled during active COVID-19.

This rearrangement joins TRBV27 to TRBJ2-5; 10 bases align to TRBD1. The CDR3 has 14 residues. Germline CDR1 is MNHEY and CDR2 is SMNVEV (reference sequence). With 3 bases clipped from V and 3 bases from J, the junction kept 1 base outside the gene matches. The CDR3 coding sequence is TGTGCCAGCAGTTTGGGACAGGGGAAAGAGACCCAGTACTTC. It yields the protein CASSLGQGKETQYF.

Worth noting for this clone: The same CDR3 can be traced to other DNA sequences in this sample. The V call is TRBV5-1, the J call TRBJ1-1; 9 positions match TRBD1. This CDR3 contains 14 residues. The V gene's germline CDR1 is SGHRS and CDR2 YFSETQ. The ends lost 5 bases at V and 5 bases at J; junction bases unmatched: 7. CDR3 nucleotide sequence: TGCGCCAGCAGTCTTACAGGGGGCAATACTGAAGCTTTCTTT. It translates to CASSLTGGNTEAFF.

The chain combines TRBV12-3 or TRBV12-4 with TRBJ1-2; TRBD1 matches 9 bases. The CDR3 has 12 amino acids. The trim removed 8 bases at V and 4 bases at J, leaving 2 bases unmatched. CDR3 amino acids: CASRDRAYGYTF. CDR3 in DNA: TGTGCCAGCCGGGACAGGGCCTATGGCTACACCTTC.

This clone showed up just a few times. The chain joins TRBV3-1 (or the pseudogene TRBV3-2) to TRBJ1-6, with TRBD1 as a possible D gene (6 bases). Per germline, CDR1 LGHDT and CDR2 YNNKEL (reference sequence). The CDR3 spans 17 residues. V lost 1 base to trimming and J lost 7 bases, with 17 bases between them. The CDR3: CASSQGARGLGNSPLHF. The CDR3, as DNA: TGTGCCAGCAGCCAAGGAGCCAGGGGATTAGGGAATTCACCCCTCCACTTT.

The chain carries TRBV30 and TRBJ2-1, with D possibly being TRBD1 (5 bases). The CDR3 runs to 15 residues. V lost 0 bases, J lost 0 bases, and 9 bases lay in between. CDR1 and CDR2 from the germline V gene are GTSNPN and SVGIG (reference sequence). CDR3 protein: CAWSVGASSYNEQFF. The CDR3 nucleotides read TGTGCCTGGAGTGTAGGGGCAAGCTCCTACAATGAGCAGTTCTTC.